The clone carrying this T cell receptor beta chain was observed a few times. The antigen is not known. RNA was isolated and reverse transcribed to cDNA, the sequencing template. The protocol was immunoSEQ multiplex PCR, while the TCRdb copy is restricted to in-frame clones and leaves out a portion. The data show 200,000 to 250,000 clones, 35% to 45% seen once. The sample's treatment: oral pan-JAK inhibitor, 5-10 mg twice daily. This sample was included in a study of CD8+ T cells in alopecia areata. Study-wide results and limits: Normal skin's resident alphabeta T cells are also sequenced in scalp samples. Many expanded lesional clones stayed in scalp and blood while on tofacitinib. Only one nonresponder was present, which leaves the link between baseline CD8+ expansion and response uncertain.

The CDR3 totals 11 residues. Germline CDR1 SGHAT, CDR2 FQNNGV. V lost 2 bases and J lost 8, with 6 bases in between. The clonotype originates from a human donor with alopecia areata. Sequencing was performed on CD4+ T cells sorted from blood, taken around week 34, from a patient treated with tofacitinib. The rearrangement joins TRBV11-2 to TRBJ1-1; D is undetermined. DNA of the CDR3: TGTGCCAGCAGCTTATACAGCGAAGCTTTCTTT. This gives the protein CASSLYSEAFF.